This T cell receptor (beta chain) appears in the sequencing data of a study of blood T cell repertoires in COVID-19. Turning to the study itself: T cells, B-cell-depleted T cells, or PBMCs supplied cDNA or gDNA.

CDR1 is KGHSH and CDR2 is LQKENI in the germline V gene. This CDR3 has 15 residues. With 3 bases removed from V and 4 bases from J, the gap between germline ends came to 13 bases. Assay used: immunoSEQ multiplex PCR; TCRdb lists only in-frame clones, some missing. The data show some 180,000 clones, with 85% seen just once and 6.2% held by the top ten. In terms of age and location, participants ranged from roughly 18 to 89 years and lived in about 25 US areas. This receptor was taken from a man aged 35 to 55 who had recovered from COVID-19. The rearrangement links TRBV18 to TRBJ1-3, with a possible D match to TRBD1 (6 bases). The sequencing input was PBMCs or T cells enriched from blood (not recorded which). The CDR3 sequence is CASSPPGDGGNTIYF. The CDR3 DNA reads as TGTGCCAGCTCACCTCCAGGGGACGGGGGAAACACCATATATTTT.